The 12 T cell receptor beta chains below all came from one sample that was sequenced in a study of blood T cell repertoires in COVID-19. Using immunoSEQ multiplex PCR, the repertoire was profiled, and TCRdb retains in-frame clones only, with some absent. The sample carries about 170,000 clones, approximately 85% recorded once. The sequenced sample consisted of peripheral blood. These TCRs come from a man aged 55 to 70 who had recovered from COVID-19.

The rearrangement links TRBV7-3 to TRBJ2-1, with 7 nucleotides matching TRBD2. The CDR3 runs to 14 residues. Unmatched junction bases numbered 7, after V lost 5 bases and J lost 6 bases. Per the germline V gene, CDR1 is SGHTA and CDR2 is FQGTGA. CDR3 nucleotides: TGTGCCAGCAGCCTCGGACTAGATGGCAATGAGCAGTTCTTC. Translated: CASSLGLDGNEQFF. Filled out from reference TRBV7-3 and TRBJ2-1, the complete variable domain reads GAGVSQTPSNKVTEKGKYVELRCDPISGHTALYWYRQSLGQGPEFLIYFQGTGAADDSGLPNDRFFAVRPEGSVSTLKIQRTERGDSAVYLCASSLGLDGNEQFFGPGTRLTVL.

V gene TRBV5-1 combines with J gene TRBJ2-5, with a tentative D call TRBD1 (6 bases). The CDR3 has 13 amino acids. The V end was cut by 2 bases, the J end by 5 bases, with 10 bases between. CDR1 SGHRS and CDR2 YFSETQ come from the germline V gene. CDR3 sequence: CASSLQGDETQYF. The CDR3 DNA sequence: TGCGCCAGCAGCTTACAGGGAGATGAGACCCAGTACTTC. The full variable domain, completed using reference TRBV5-1 and TRBJ2-5, is KAGVTQTPRYLIKTRGQQVTLSCSPISGHRSVSWYQQTPGQGLQFLFEYFSETQRNKGNFPGRFSGRQFSNSRSEMNVSTLELGDSALYLCASSLQGDETQYFGPGTRLLVL.

The V and J genes are TRBV19 and TRBJ2-3; D unresolved. Germline V gene lookup returns CDR1 LNHDA and CDR2 SQIVND (reference sequence). This CDR3 comprises 12 residues. The germline V and J ends were trimmed by 3 bases and 4 bases, with 5 bases remaining between them. This CDR3 reads CASSIQSDTQYF. The CDR3 DNA sequence: TGTGCCAGTAGTATCCAATCAGATACGCAGTATTTT.

The sample holds one count of this clone. The rearrangement joins TRBV6-5 to TRBJ1-2; D uncertain. CDR3 length: 14 residues. V was shortened by 4 bases and J by 1 base, with 10 bases between the two germline ends. Germline values: CDR1 MNHEY, CDR2 SVGAGI. DNA of the CDR3: TGTGCCAGCAGTTCGCCTCAGAATAACTATGGCTACACCTTC. This sequence encodes CASSSPQNNYGYTF.

The chain recombines TRBV21-1 with TRBJ2-1; TRBD2, as called in the table, went unchecked against the DNA. TRBV21-1 is an annotated pseudogene. CDR3 length equals 17 residues. CDR3 amino acids: CASNHPGSGGAGNEQFF. DNA of the CDR3: TGTGCCAGCAACCACCCCGGGAGCGGGGGGGCTGGGAATGAGCAGTTCTTC.

The rearrangement links TRBV5-1 to TRBJ2-1; 7 positions agree with TRBD2. This CDR3 spans 14 amino acids. The trim removed 6 bases at V and 7 bases at J, leaving 10 bases unmatched. Germline V gives CDR1 SGHRS, CDR2 YFSETQ. The CDR3 nucleotides are TGCGCCAGCACCCTTGGGGCGGGGGTGAATGAGCAGTTCTTC. It is translated as CASTLGAGVNEQFF.

J is TRBJ2-3 and V is TRBV11-2; D gene unclear. CDR1 and CDR2 (germline): SGHAT, FQNNGV. There are 12 residues in the CDR3. Trimming cost V 3 bases and J 5 bases, with 6 bases left between them. The CDR3 sequence is CASSFSRDTQYF. DNA for the CDR3: TGTGCCAGCAGCTTTAGTCGAGATACGCAGTATTTT.

This clone occurred a few times. The V call is TRBV6-1, the J call TRBJ1-1, with D unclear. This CDR3 has 15 amino acids. Germline CDR1 MNHNS, CDR2 SASEGT. Trimming took off 2 bases at V and 1 base at J, with 11 bases between the two ends. The CDR3 loop reads CASSERRLRNTEAFF. CDR3 bases: TGTGCCAGCAGTGAACGGAGACTCAGGAACACTGAAGCTTTCTTT.

This clone was seen just once. Written as DNA, the CDR3 is TGCGCCAGCAGCCTCCAACCGCAGGGGTTGGCGAACACTGAAGCTTTCTTT. Translated: CASSLQPQGLANTEAFF. The chain combines TRBV4-1 with TRBJ1-1, with TRBD1 as a possible D gene (6 bases). This CDR3 is built from 17 residues. Germline V gene sequence: CDR1 MGHRA, CDR2 YSYEKL. V lost 4 bases and J lost 1, with 19 bases in between.

The V gene is TRBV5-1, the J gene TRBJ1-5; D is possibly TRBD1 (5 bases). Trimming took off 7 bases at V and 1 base at J, with 15 bases between the two ends. This CDR3 has 15 amino acids. The germline V gene has CDR1 SGHRS and CDR2 YFSETQ. CDR3: CASRWGVGSNQPQHF. CDR3 nucleotide sequence: TGCGCCAGCCGTTGGGGGGTAGGGAGCAATCAGCCCCAGCATTTT.

This clone has only a few counts. DNA for the CDR3: TGTGCCAGCTGTTCGGAGGGGTACCCAGATACGCAGTATTTT. Translation: CASCSEGYPDTQYF. This sequence joins TRBV6-5 and TRBJ2-3; D is perhaps TRBD2 (6 bases). Trimming shortened V by 8 bases and J by 4 bases, and 16 bases separated the two germline ends. CDR1 and CDR2 (germline): MNHEY, SVGAGI. CDR3 length: 14 residues.

V gene TRBV6-5 combines with J gene TRBJ1-2; D gene unclear. V lost 5 bases, J lost 2 bases, and 6 bases lay in between. This CDR3 spans 12 amino acids. Germline values: CDR1 MNHEY, CDR2 SVGAGI. The CDR3: CASSTGNYGYTF. The CDR3 DNA sequence: TGTGCCAGCAGTACCGGGAACTATGGCTACACCTTC.